This T cell receptor (beta chain) was observed in a study of cytomegalovirus exposure and HLA in healthy donors. Study-level findings and limits: A previous analysis found most TCR beta V segments productive roughly 90% or roughly 30% of the time. Among TCR beta chains of equal frequency, HLA-associated ones were more clonally expanded in a later analysis. Cytomegalovirus-associated status was assigned to fewer than 200 TCR beta chains.

In the case of this clone: The antigen is not known.

The PCR ran on 60 Vbeta and 13 Jbeta primers. The assay was immunoSEQ multiplex PCR, and TCRdb's table has in-frame clones only and misses some. The data contain 190,000 or so clones, roughly four fifths of them seen just once; the ten biggest clones take up 1.6%. The CDR3 is made up of 16 amino acids. Looked up from germline, CDR1 is SGHAT and CDR2 is FQNNGV. Trimming removed 5 bases from V and 5 bases from J; junction bases left unmatched: 12. Material: PBMCs. The rearrangement links TRBV11-2 to TRBJ2-7, with TRBD1 matching over 10 bases. This TCR was recovered from a man aged 45-60 years in good health and CMV-seronegative. CDR3: CASSPTGGTGAHEQYF. Written as DNA, the CDR3 is TGTGCCAGCAGCCCTACAGGCGGGACAGGGGCCCACGAGCAGTACTTC.